A selection of T cell receptor beta chains follows, all from one sample in a study of T cell clones after liver transplantation. Sequencing was performed with immunoSEQ multiplex PCR; in TCRdb, only in-frame clones are kept and a portion is missing. The sample holds more than 95,000 clones, about 86% seen once. This material consisted of CD4+ T cells from blood, taken approximately 43 months after liver transplant. The origin of the receptors is a human patient who received a liver transplant. The graft donor may account for some of the T cells. Both conserved end residues are part of each CDR3. The D gene is left open where the match is weak. A row's size may be missing; if present it is once, few, many or a size class.

j_call: TRBJ2-3
d_call: TRBD1
clone_size: -
v_call: TRBV5-1
cdr3_aa: CASMIGTGVNTQYF
cdr3_nt: TGCGCCAGCATGATAGGGACAGGGGTAAATACGCAGTATTTT

j_call: TRBJ1-4
d_call: TRBD1
clone_size: -
v_call: TRBV18
cdr3_aa: CASSPLTTGVSEKLFF
cdr3_nt: TGTGCCAGCTCACCTCTTACCACAGGGGTTAGTGAAAAACTGTTTTTT

j_call: TRBJ1-4
d_call: TRBD1
clone_size: -
v_call: TRBV13
cdr3_aa: CASARTPGQGAQKLFF
cdr3_nt: TGTGCCAGCGCCCGGACTCCGGGACAGGGGGCTCAAAAACTGTTTTTT

j_call: TRBJ2-3
d_call: -
clone_size: -
v_call: TRBV5-1
cdr3_aa: CASSLKAASTDTQYF
cdr3_nt: TGCGCCAGCAGCTTGAAGGCCGCTAGCACAGATACGCAGTATTTT

j_call: TRBJ2-5
d_call: -
clone_size: -
v_call: TRBV18
cdr3_aa: CASSPGGGETQYF
cdr3_nt: TGTGCCAGCTCACCGGGAGGCGGAGAGACCCAGTACTTC

j_call: TRBJ2-7
d_call: -
clone_size: once
v_call: TRBV5-4
cdr3_aa: CASSSHRAYEQYF
cdr3_nt: TGTGCCAGCAGCTCACACAGGGCCTACGAGCAGTACTTC

j_call: TRBJ2-1
d_call: TRBD2
clone_size: -
v_call: TRBV18
cdr3_aa: CASSPVLGGANEQFF
cdr3_nt: TGTGCCAGCTCACCAGTCCTCGGGGGGGCCAATGAGCAGTTCTTC

j_call: TRBJ1-2
d_call: -
clone_size: few
v_call: TRBV4-1
cdr3_aa: CASSQDVPGTSNYGYTF
cdr3_nt: TGCGCCAGCAGCCAAGATGTACCAGGGACTTCTAACTATGGCTACACCTTC

j_call: TRBJ2-1
d_call: -
clone_size: -
v_call: TRBV29-1
cdr3_aa: CSHQVDYNEQFF
cdr3_nt: TGCAGCCATCAAGTGGATTACAATGAGCAGTTCTTC

j_call: TRBJ1-5
d_call: -
clone_size: -
v_call: TRBV28
cdr3_aa: CASSPYVGEGNQPQHF
cdr3_nt: TGTGCCAGCAGCCCCTATGTGGGGGAAGGCAATCAGCCCCAGCATTTT

j_call: TRBJ1-2
d_call: -
clone_size: once
v_call: TRBV5-6
cdr3_aa: CASSFGGLPYGYTF
cdr3_nt: TGTGCCAGCAGCTTCGGGGGACTCCCCTATGGCTACACCTTC

j_call: TRBJ2-1
d_call: -
clone_size: -
v_call: TRBV19
cdr3_aa: CASSASRYEQFF
cdr3_nt: TGTGCCAGTAGTGCCTCGCGTTATGAGCAGTTCTTC

j_call: TRBJ2-1
d_call: TRBD1
clone_size: -
v_call: TRBV11-2
cdr3_aa: CASSAFGQGLHNEQFF
cdr3_nt: TGTGCCAGCAGCGCCTTTGGACAGGGGCTTCACAATGAGCAGTTCTTC

j_call: TRBJ1-2
d_call: TRBD1
clone_size: -
v_call: TRBV28
cdr3_aa: CASSLLPSRTGGPGYTF
cdr3_nt: TGTGCCAGCAGTTTACTCCCGTCCCGGACAGGGGGACCTGGCTACACCTTC

j_call: TRBJ1-1
d_call: TRBD1
clone_size: once
v_call: TRBV19
cdr3_aa: CASSTGGRGAFF
cdr3_nt: TGTGCCAGTAGTACAGGGGGCAGAGGAGCTTTCTTT

j_call: TRBJ2-7
d_call: -
clone_size: -
v_call: TRBV5-6
cdr3_aa: CASSPSGNGGGEQYF
cdr3_nt: TGTGCCAGCAGCCCATCGGGGAATGGAGGTGGCGAGCAGTACTTC

j_call: TRBJ2-1
d_call: -
clone_size: -
v_call: TRBV4-3
cdr3_aa: CASSQDTGSSYNEQFF
cdr3_nt: TGCGCCAGCAGCCAAGATACGGGTAGCTCCTACAATGAGCAGTTCTTC

j_call: TRBJ1-1
d_call: -
clone_size: -
v_call: TRBV6-4
cdr3_aa: CASSESTGTEAFF
cdr3_nt: TGTGCCAGCAGTGAATCCACAGGGACCGAAGCTTTCTTT

j_call: TRBJ2-7
d_call: TRBD1
clone_size: -
v_call: TRBV19
cdr3_aa: CASSTRTGPTYEQYF
cdr3_nt: TGTGCCAGTAGTACCCGGACAGGGCCGACCTACGAGCAGTACTTC

j_call: TRBJ2-1
d_call: -
clone_size: -
v_call: TRBV19
cdr3_aa: CASSIQGSNEQFF
cdr3_nt: TGTGCCAGTAGTATTCAAGGTTCCAATGAGCAGTTCTTC

j_call: TRBJ2-1
d_call: TRBD2
clone_size: -
v_call: TRBV7-3
cdr3_aa: CASSPRTSRYNEQFF
cdr3_nt: TGTGCCAGCAGCCCCCGGACTAGCCGCTACAATGAGCAGTTCTTC

j_call: TRBJ2-1
d_call: -
clone_size: -
v_call: TRBV2
cdr3_aa: CASNPTSVWDYNEQFF
cdr3_nt: TGTGCCAGCAACCCGACCAGTGTATGGGACTACAATGAGCAGTTCTTC

j_call: TRBJ2-3
d_call: TRBD2
clone_size: -
v_call: TRBV19
cdr3_aa: CASSSPAGGTDTQYF
cdr3_nt: TGTGCCAGTAGTAGTCCGGCGGGGGGCACAGATACGCAGTATTTT

j_call: TRBJ2-3
d_call: -
clone_size: few
v_call: TRBV18
cdr3_aa: CASSPRPSSGTDTQYF
cdr3_nt: TGTGCCAGCTCACCACGGCCTAGCTCTGGCACAGATACGCAGTATTTT

j_call: TRBJ1-4
d_call: -
clone_size: -
v_call: TRBV18
cdr3_aa: CASSPGAVNEKLFF
cdr3_nt: TGTGCCAGCTCACCGGGGGCAGTTAATGAAAAACTGTTTTTT

j_call: TRBJ2-3
d_call: -
clone_size: -
v_call: TRBV9
cdr3_aa: CASSVALGPVTQYF
cdr3_nt: TGTGCCAGCAGCGTAGCGCTAGGCCCAGTTACGCAGTATTTT

j_call: TRBJ1-5
d_call: TRBD1
clone_size: -
v_call: TRBV18
cdr3_aa: CASSPGQGNQPQHF
cdr3_nt: TGTGCCAGCTCTCCTGGACAGGGGAATCAGCCCCAGCATTTT

j_call: TRBJ2-2
d_call: TRBD2
clone_size: -
v_call: TRBV7-2
cdr3_aa: CASSPEAGANTGELFF
cdr3_nt: TGTGCCAGCAGCCCAGAAGCGGGGGCGAACACCGGGGAGCTGTTTTTT

j_call: TRBJ2-3
d_call: -
clone_size: few
v_call: TRBV20-1
cdr3_aa: CSARDFDTQYF
cdr3_nt: TGCAGTGCTAGAGATTTCGATACGCAGTATTTT

j_call: TRBJ2-2
d_call: -
clone_size: once
v_call: TRBV5-4
cdr3_aa: CASSLGAQLGELFF
cdr3_nt: TGTGCCAGCAGCTTGGGGGCCCAGCTCGGGGAGCTGTTTTTT

j_call: TRBJ2-7
d_call: TRBD1
clone_size: -
v_call: TRBV18
cdr3_aa: CASAKGQGAYEQYF
cdr3_nt: TGTGCCAGCGCAAAAGGACAGGGGGCTTACGAGCAGTACTTC

j_call: TRBJ1-2
d_call: -
clone_size: once
v_call: TRBV6-6
cdr3_aa: CASSSGARGIYGYTF
cdr3_nt: TGTGCCAGCAGTTCTGGGGCCCGAGGGATCTATGGCTACACCTTC

j_call: TRBJ2-2
d_call: -
clone_size: -
v_call: TRBV5-1
cdr3_aa: CASSLSPAATGELFF
cdr3_nt: TGCGCCAGCAGCTTAAGTCCAGCGGCCACCGGGGAGCTGTTTTTT

j_call: TRBJ1-6
d_call: -
clone_size: -
v_call: TRBV7-9
cdr3_aa: CASSLGSANNSPLHF
cdr3_nt: TGTGCCAGCAGCTTAGGGTCAGCGAATAATTCACCCCTCCACTTT

j_call: TRBJ1-1
d_call: -
clone_size: -
v_call: TRBV7-2
cdr3_aa: CASSYNPGATRDTEAFF
cdr3_nt: TGTGCCAGCAGCTATAACCCGGGAGCGACAAGAGACACTGAAGCTTTCTTT

j_call: TRBJ2-2
d_call: -
clone_size: -
v_call: TRBV18
cdr3_aa: CASSGTATGELFF
cdr3_nt: TGTGCCAGCTCAGGGACCGCGACAGGGGAGCTGTTTTTT

j_call: TRBJ2-3
d_call: -
clone_size: -
v_call: TRBV4-3
cdr3_aa: CASSQNLVKASGQDTQYF
cdr3_nt: TGCGCCAGCAGCCAAAACCTCGTGAAGGCTTCGGGACAAGATACGCAGTATTTT

j_call: TRBJ2-5
d_call: -
clone_size: -
v_call: TRBV7-6
cdr3_aa: CASSLEQARGETQYF
cdr3_nt: TGTGCCAGCAGCTTAGAACAGGCGAGGGGAGAGACCCAGTACTTC

j_call: TRBJ2-2
d_call: TRBD2
clone_size: once
v_call: TRBV7-3
cdr3_aa: CASSLTGLAGGPTGELFF
cdr3_nt: TGTGCCAGCAGCTTAACGGGACTAGCGGGAGGGCCGACCGGGGAGCTGTTTTTT

j_call: TRBJ2-1
d_call: -
clone_size: few
v_call: TRBV11-3
cdr3_aa: CASSLRGSSYNEQFF
cdr3_nt: TGTGCCAGCAGCTTACGGGGAAGCTCCTACAATGAGCAGTTCTTC

j_call: TRBJ1-6
d_call: -
clone_size: -
v_call: TRBV25-1
cdr3_aa: CASSESTGLSYNSPLHF
cdr3_nt: TGTGCCAGCAGTGAATCAACAGGGCTCTCCTATAATTCACCCCTCCACTTT

j_call: TRBJ2-3
d_call: -
clone_size: -
v_call: TRBV7-2
cdr3_aa: CASSSEGLNTDTQYF
cdr3_nt: TGTGCCAGCAGCTCCGAGGGTCTGAACACAGATACGCAGTATTTT

j_call: TRBJ2-2
d_call: TRBD2
clone_size: -
v_call: TRBV18
cdr3_aa: CASSPRKGRGTGELFF
cdr3_nt: TGTGCCAGCTCACCACGGAAGGGGAGGGGCACCGGGGAGCTGTTTTTT

j_call: TRBJ1-1
d_call: TRBD1
clone_size: once
v_call: TRBV7-9
cdr3_aa: CASSAGTGGLFRIEAFF
cdr3_nt: TGTGCCAGCAGCGCCGGGACAGGGGGCCTGTTCAGGATTGAAGCTTTCTTT

j_call: TRBJ2-1
d_call: -
clone_size: -
v_call: TRBV19
cdr3_aa: CASSIVGGRGSEQFF
cdr3_nt: TGTGCCAGTAGTATAGTTGGGGGAAGGGGGAGTGAGCAGTTCTTC

j_call: TRBJ2-3
d_call: -
clone_size: -
v_call: TRBV7-6
cdr3_aa: CASSPWSGLSTDTQYF
cdr3_nt: TGTGCCAGCAGCCCTTGGAGCGGACTGAGCACAGATACGCAGTATTTT

j_call: TRBJ2-7
d_call: TRBD1
clone_size: few
v_call: TRBV7-9
cdr3_aa: CASSQTDRAYEQYF
cdr3_nt: TGTGCCAGCAGCCAGACGGACAGGGCCTACGAGCAGTACTTC

j_call: TRBJ2-3
d_call: TRBD2
clone_size: -
v_call: TRBV6-5
cdr3_aa: CASSLLAASTDTQYF
cdr3_nt: TGTGCCAGCAGTCTACTAGCGGCAAGCACAGATACGCAGTATTTT

j_call: TRBJ1-1
d_call: TRBD1
clone_size: -
v_call: TRBV5-4
cdr3_aa: CASSLRTGKDFEAFF
cdr3_nt: TGTGCCAGCAGCCTGAGGACAGGGAAGGATTTTGAAGCTTTCTTT

j_call: TRBJ2-4
d_call: TRBD2
clone_size: -
v_call: TRBV28
cdr3_aa: CASTGRDRLAGRPRDF
cdr3_nt: TGTGCCAGCACCGGAAGGGACCGACTAGCGGGACGACCTAGGGACTTC

j_call: TRBJ1-1
d_call: -
clone_size: -
v_call: TRBV14
cdr3_aa: CASSRQTNTEAFF
cdr3_nt: TGTGCCAGCAGCCGACAGACGAACACTGAAGCTTTCTTT

j_call: TRBJ1-5
d_call: -
clone_size: -
v_call: TRBV30
cdr3_aa: CAWSVGSGNSNQPQHF
cdr3_nt: TGTGCCTGGAGTGTAGGGTCAGGAAATAGCAATCAGCCCCAGCATTTT

j_call: TRBJ2-7
d_call: -
clone_size: -
v_call: TRBV19
cdr3_aa: CASTPGGSGGHEQYF
cdr3_nt: TGTGCCAGTACCCCCGGGGGTTCGGGCGGCCACGAGCAGTACTTC